This T cell receptor beta chain was found in a study of blood T cell repertoires in COVID-19. Turning to the study itself: Sources were T cells, B-cell-depleted T cells, or PBMCs; the material itself was cDNA or gDNA.

Original processing notes: The authors estimated nucleated cell counts from reference gene primer amplification. TCRdb keeps only in-frame clones here, not all; method: immunoSEQ multiplex PCR. V and J calls and clone size are given by that table; D and trimming were obtained from the DNA. The data contain some 340,000 clones, over 70% of them singletons. The sequenced sample consisted of peripheral blood. The clonotype was recovered from a man aged 30 to 45 with active or convalescent COVID-19.

CDR3 DNA sequence: TGTGCCAGCAGTCCACAGGGGTTCTATGGCTACACCTTC. Protein product: CASSPQGFYGYTF. J is TRBJ1-2 and V is TRBV12-3 or TRBV12-4; 7 nucleotides match TRBD1. This CDR3 region has 13 residues. The trim removed 5 bases at V and 4 bases at J, leaving 4 bases unmatched.